This paragraph reports one TCR beta chain. This sample is part of a study of T cell changes during pregnancy in multiple sclerosis. Generated by immunoSEQ multiplex PCR, the TCRdb table keeps only in-frame clones and is missing some. The sample has roughly 97,000 clones, less than 95% seen once; the top ten hold around 0.8%. The receptor comes from a female donor in good health, enrolled as a control in a pregnancy study. The sample was peripheral blood, taken in the second trimester of pregnancy.

CDR3 sequence: CSVGDSPEAFF. The CDR3 nucleotides read TGCAGCGTTGGGGACAGCCCTGAAGCTTTCTTT. The chain carries TRBV29-1 and TRBJ1-1; 7 bases fit TRBD1. This CDR3 has 11 amino acids. V gave up 4 bases and J gave up 6 bases; unmatched junction bases: 2. In germline, CDR1 is SQVTM, CDR2 ANQGSEA.